This T cell receptor (beta chain) was identified during a study of shared clonotypes between healthy human individuals (dated by TCRdb to 2020 to 2021). Broadly, across the study: A couple of women and a few men aged 18 to 49 years were included in the cohort. For each donor, CD4 naive and CD4 memory were each run on three plates, CD8 naive on two plates, and CD8 memory on one plate. To estimate repertoire size and how much clonotype sharing occurs between individuals, the study deeply sequenced the blood TCR repertoires of several healthy adults. To increase sequencing depth and limit assay-specific biases, TCR repertoire library preparation and sequencing were carried out by different laboratories using diverse techniques. Leukapheresis yielded between about 0.8 and 9.5 billion PBMCs per donor. Overall results and qualifications from the work: Sampling was restricted to blood, and TCR repertoires in tissues likely differ from the TCR repertoires found in blood. Pairwise subsampling led to the expectation that sequencing depth would affect the degree of clonotype sharing among donors. Because the study included only a small number of donors, the genetic and exposure-history diversity represented was limited. Larger estimated clonotype richness was generally found for naive subsets than for memory subsets. About 5% of naive CD4, roughly 3.6% of naive CD8, about 2.1% of memory CD4, and approximately 0.4% of memory CD8 clonotypes were shared across a few donors. Clonotypes shared by all four sorted-subset donors showed higher generation probabilities than non-shared clonotypes. Rarefaction of sorted-subset datasets indicated incomplete sequencing despite the large sequencing depth.

Notes on this clone: There is no known antigen for this receptor. Base qualities are not at hand, and no much larger clone is one base apart.

The V end gives up 7 bases and the J end 5 bases, leaving 12 bases in the junction not matched to a gene. Taken from the germline V gene (reference sequence), the CDR1 and CDR2 loops are MNHEY and SMNVEV. Taken from cysteine to phenylalanine, the CDR3 has 16 residues. Here the CDR3 DNA is all that survives: 48 bases in frame from base 1. The donors were healthy, HIV-negative adults who had no recently reported acute infections or vaccinations. All donors were Caucasian adults living in Nashville, Tennessee, USA. CD4+ T cells were enriched by magnetic negative selection, after which naive cells were positively selected on CD45RA and the negative fraction was taken as the memory subset. Blood was obtained by leukapheresis, after which PBMCs were separated by Ficoll-Histopaque density gradient centrifugation and cryopreserved in liquid nitrogen vapor phase. Analytical flow cytometry was used to check the purity and quantity of every magnetically sorted T cell population. Genomic DNA was isolated from each sorted fraction and quantified by UV absorbance on a Nanodrop 2000c.

Using the deep immunoSEQ assay, TCR CDR3 regions were amplified from genomic DNA by multiplex PCR. Genomic DNA extracted from each cell subset was distributed evenly over all wells of several immunoSEQ 96-well plates, and each plate served as one replicate. For sorted subsets, around 0.2 ug of genomic DNA, equivalent to tens of thousands of T cell genomes, went into each replicate PCR. Purified libraries were measured with a Qubit 3.0 fluorometer, size-checked on a Bioanalyzer 2100, and measured again with the KAPA Library Quantification kit. Each immunoSEQ 96-well plate was sequenced on its own single-read 150-cycle Illumina NextSeq 550 flow cell. As for how the authors treated the data: Because the immunoSEQ output included only junctional sequences and no quality scores, the filtering could not be the same as the filtering used for full-length reads. Sequences were annotated with PyIR, a Python wrapper for IgBLAST v1.9, using IMGT germline references to assign V/J genes and CDR3. Reads were removed for weak V/J assignments (E-value above 1e-6), missing CDR3, stop codons, out-of-frame junctions, or ambiguous translated residues. A V3J clonotype was defined by an identical inferred V gene, J gene, and CDR3 amino acid sequence. To compute the percentage overlap between repertoires, the number of shared unique clonotypes was divided by the size of the smaller repertoire. RTK rarefaction, the Chao1 estimator, and Recon v2.1 estimates of unobserved clonotypes were used to assess repertoire richness. OLGA was used to compute generation probabilities for all TCRbeta clonotypes that the gDNA method yielded from four donors. Sourced from immuneACCESS, this table was stored by TCRdb with only in-frame sequences that have V and J called. A share of the clones is absent; for the studies checked, an unresolved V gene accounts for under half, and the remainder has no known explanation. The V and J calls and clone size are taken from that table; D and trimming were inferred from the DNA. This sample lists roughly 1,500,000 clones; 98% to 99% were detected once. Approximately 0.4% of the sample is taken by the ten largest.

The sequence came from a man under 40 in good health. The chain is made from TRBV27 and TRBJ1-1; 11 bases in the middle match TRBD1. The sample was naive CD4+ T cells sorted from blood. The sample's cell subset or site label, in plain terms: CD45RA+ positively selected. Here is the DNA: TGTGCCAGCACTCAAAGGACAGGGGGCGGTTGGACTGAAGCTTTCTTT. Its amino acids are CASTQRTGGGWTEAFF.